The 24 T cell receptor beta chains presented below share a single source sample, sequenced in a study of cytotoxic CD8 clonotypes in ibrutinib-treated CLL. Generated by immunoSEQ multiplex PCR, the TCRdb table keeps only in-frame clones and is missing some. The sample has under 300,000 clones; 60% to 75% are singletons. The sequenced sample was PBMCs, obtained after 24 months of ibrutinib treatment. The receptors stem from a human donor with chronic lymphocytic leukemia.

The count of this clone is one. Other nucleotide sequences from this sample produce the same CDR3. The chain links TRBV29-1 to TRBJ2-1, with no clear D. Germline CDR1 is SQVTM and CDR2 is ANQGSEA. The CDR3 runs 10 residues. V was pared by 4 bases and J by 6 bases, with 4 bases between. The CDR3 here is CSVGGNEQFF. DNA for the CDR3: TGCAGCGTTGGAGGCAATGAGCAGTTCTTC.

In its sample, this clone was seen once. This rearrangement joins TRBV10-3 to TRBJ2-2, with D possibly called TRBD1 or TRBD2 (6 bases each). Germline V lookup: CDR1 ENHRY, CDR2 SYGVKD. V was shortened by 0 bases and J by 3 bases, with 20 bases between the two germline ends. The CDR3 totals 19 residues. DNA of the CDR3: TGTGCCATCAGTGAGTCGGAGGGCGGAGGGACATCACACACCGGGGAGCTGTTTTTT. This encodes CAISESEGGGTSHTGELFF.

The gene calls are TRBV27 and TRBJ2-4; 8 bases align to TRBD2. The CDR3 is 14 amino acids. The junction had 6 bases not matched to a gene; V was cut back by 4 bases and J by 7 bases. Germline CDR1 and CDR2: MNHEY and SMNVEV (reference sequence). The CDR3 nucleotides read TGTGCCAGCAGTTACCTTAGCGGGAATAACATTCAGTACTTC. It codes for CASSYLSGNNIQYF.

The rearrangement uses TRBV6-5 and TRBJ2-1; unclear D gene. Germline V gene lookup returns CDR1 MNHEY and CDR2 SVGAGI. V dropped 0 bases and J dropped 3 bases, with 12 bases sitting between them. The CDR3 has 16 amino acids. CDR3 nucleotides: TGTGCCAGCAGTTACTCCCCCGGCGGCAGCTACAATGAGCAGTTCTTC. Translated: CASSYSPGGSYNEQFF.

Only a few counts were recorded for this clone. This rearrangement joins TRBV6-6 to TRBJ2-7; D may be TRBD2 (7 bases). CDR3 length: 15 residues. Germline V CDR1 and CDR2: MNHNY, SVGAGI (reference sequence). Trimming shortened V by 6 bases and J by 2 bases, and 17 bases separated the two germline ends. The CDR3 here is CASSSHGGPAYEQYF. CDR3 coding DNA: TGTGCCAGCAGCAGCCACGGGGGGCCAGCCTACGAGCAGTACTTC.

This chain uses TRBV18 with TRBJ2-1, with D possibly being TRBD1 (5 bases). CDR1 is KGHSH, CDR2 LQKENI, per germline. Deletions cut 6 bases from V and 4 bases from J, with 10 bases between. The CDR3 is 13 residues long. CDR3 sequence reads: CASSLTVYNEQFF. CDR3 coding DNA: TGTGCCAGCTCGTTGACAGTATACAATGAGCAGTTCTTC.

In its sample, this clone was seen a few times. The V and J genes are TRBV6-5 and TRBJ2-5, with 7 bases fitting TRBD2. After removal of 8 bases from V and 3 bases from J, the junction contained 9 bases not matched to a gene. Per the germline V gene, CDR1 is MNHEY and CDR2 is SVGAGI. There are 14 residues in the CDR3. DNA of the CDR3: TGTGCCAGCTGCGTGGGAGGGTGGGAAGAGACCCAGTACTTC. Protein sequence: CASCVGGWEETQYF.

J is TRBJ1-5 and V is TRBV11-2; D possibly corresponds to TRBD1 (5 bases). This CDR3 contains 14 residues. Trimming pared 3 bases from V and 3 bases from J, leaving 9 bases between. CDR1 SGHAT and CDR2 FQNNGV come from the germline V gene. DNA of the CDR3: TGTGCCAGCAGCTTGGCAGGGAACAATCAGCCCCAGCATTTT. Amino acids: CASSLAGNNQPQHF.

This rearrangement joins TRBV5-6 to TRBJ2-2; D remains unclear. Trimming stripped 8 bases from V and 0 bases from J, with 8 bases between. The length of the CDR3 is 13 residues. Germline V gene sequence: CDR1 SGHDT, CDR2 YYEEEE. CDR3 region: CASEQTNTGELFF. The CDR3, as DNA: TGTGCCAGTGAACAGACGAACACCGGGGAGCTGTTTTTT.

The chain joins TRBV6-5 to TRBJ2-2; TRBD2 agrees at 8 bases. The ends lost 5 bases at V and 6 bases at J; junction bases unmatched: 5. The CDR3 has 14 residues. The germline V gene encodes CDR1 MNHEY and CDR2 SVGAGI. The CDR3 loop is CASSESGRPGELFF. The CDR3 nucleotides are TGTGCCAGCAGTGAAAGCGGGAGACCCGGGGAGCTGTTTTTT.

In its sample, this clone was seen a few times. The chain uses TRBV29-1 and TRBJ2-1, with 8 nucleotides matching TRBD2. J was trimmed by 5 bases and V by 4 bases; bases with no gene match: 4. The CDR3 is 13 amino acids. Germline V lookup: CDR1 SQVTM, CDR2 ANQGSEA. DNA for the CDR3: TGCAGCGTTGGTAATAGCGGGAACAATGAGCAGTTCTTC. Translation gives CSVGNSGNNEQFF.

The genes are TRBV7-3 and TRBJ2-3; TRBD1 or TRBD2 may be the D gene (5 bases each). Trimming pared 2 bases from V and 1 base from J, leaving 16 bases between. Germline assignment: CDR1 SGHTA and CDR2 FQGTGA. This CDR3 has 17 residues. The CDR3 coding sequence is TGTGCCAGCAGCTTACCCGCCACCGGGACGGGCACAGATACGCAGTATTTT. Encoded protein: CASSLPATGTGTDTQYF.

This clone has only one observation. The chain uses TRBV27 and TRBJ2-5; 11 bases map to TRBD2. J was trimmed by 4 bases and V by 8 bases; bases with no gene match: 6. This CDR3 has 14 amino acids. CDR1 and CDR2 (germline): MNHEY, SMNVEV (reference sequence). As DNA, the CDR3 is TGTGCCAGCTCCAGGGGGACTAGCGGAGAGACCCAGTACTTC. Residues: CASSRGTSGETQYF.

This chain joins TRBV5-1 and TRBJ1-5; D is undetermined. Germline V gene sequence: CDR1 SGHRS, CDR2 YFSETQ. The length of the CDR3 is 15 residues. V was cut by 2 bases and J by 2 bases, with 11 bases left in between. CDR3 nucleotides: TGCGCCAGCAGCTTAGGTGTGCAGGGCAATCAGCCCCAGCATTTT. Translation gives CASSLGVQGNQPQHF.

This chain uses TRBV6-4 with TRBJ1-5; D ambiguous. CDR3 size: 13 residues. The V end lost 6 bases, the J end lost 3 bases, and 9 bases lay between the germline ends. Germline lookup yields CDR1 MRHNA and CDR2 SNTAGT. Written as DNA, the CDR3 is TGTGCCAGCAGCCCAGAAATCAATCAGCCCCAGCATTTT. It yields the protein CASSPEINQPQHF.

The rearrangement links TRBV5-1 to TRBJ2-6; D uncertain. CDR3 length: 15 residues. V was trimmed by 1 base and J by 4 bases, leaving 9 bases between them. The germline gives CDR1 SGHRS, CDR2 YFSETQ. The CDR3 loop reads CASSLLSGGANVLTF. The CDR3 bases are TGCGCCAGCAGCTTGCTTTCTGGAGGGGCCAACGTCCTGACTTTC.

CDR3 sequence (DNA): TGTGCCAGCAGTTACAAGGGGAGTGAGACCCAGTACTTC. It encodes CASSYKGSETQYF. The chain links TRBV6-5 to TRBJ2-5; perhaps D is TRBD1 or TRBD2 (5 bases each). V dropped 2 bases and J dropped 5 bases, with 9 bases sitting between them. The germline CDR1 and CDR2 sequences are MNHEY and SVGAGI. The CDR3 is 13 residues long.

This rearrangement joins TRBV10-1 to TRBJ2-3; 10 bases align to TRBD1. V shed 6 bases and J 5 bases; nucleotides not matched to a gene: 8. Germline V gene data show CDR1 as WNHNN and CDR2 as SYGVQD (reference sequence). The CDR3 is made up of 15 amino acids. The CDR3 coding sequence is TGCGCCAGCAGCAGACAGGGGGCTGAAGGAGATACGCAGTATTTT. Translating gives CASSRQGAEGDTQYF.

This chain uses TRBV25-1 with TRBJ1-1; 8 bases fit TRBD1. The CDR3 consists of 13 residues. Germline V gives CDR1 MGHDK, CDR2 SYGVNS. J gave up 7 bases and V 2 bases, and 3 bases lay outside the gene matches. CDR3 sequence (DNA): TGTGCCAGCAGTGAACAGACAGGGGATGAAGCTTTCTTT. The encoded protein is CASSEQTGDEAFF.

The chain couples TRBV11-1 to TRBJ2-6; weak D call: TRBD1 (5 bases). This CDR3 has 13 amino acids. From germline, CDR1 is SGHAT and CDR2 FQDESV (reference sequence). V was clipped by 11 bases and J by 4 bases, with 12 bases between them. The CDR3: CAGASSGANVLTF. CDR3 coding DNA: TGTGCCGGGGCGAGTTCAGGGGCCAACGTCCTGACTTTC.

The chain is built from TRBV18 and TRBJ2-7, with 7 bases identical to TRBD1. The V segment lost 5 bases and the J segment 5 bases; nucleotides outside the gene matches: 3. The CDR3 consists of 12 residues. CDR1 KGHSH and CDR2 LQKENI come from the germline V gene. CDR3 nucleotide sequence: TGTGCCAGCTCAGCTACAGGGGACGAGCAGTACTTC. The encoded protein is CASSATGDEQYF.

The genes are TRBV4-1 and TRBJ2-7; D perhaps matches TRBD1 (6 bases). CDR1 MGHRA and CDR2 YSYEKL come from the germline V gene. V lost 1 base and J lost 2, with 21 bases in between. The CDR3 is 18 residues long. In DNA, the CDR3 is TGCGCCAGCAGCCAAGGGGAACCTGGACAGTCGAACGCCTACGAGCAGTACTTC. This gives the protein CASSQGEPGQSNAYEQYF.

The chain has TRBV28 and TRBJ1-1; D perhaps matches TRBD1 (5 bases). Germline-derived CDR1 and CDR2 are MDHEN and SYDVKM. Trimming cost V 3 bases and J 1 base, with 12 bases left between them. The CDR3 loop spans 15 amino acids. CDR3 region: CASSFRGLENTEAFF. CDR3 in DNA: TGTGCCAGCAGTTTCCGGGGGTTGGAGAACACTGAAGCTTTCTTT.

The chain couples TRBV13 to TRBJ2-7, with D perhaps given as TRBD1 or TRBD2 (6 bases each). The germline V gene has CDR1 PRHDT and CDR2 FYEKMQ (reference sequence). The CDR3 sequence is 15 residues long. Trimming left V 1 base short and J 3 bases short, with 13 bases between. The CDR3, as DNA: TGTGCCAGCAGCTTAGATGGGGGGCCAGGCTACGAGCAGTACTTC. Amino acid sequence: CASSLDGGPGYEQYF.